This entry concerns a single T cell receptor beta chain. The data were obtained in a study of control samples from healthy donors and cancer patients. V was pared by 4 bases and J by 7 bases, with 14 bases between. This CDR3 comprises 14 residues. Germline V CDR1 and CDR2: LGHDT, YNNKEL (reference sequence). The data were produced by immunoSEQ multiplex PCR, yet TCRdb's version contains in-frame clones alone and is incomplete. The repertoire holds about 160,000 clones, with about 87% as singletons. The material sequenced was blood. This clonotype originated in a man younger than 40 in good health. The chain carries TRBV3-1 (or the pseudogene TRBV3-2) and TRBJ2-4; D gene uncertain. For the CDR3, the DNA is TGTGCCAGCAGCCTACGGGCCTCGAGGAACATTCAGTACTTC. Protein sequence: CASSLRASRNIQYF.